This TCR beta chain was sequenced for a study of T cells after yellow fever vaccination. General study findings and limits: Weaker overall, the secondary response nonetheless peaked faster (day 5 versus 15). CD4 and CD8 compartments shared a small share of clonotypes, likely from convergent recombination.

Template switching with 5'RACE generated the TCR cDNA and added a universal primer site and UMIs. TCRdb recomputed calls from the 5' RACE reads with MiXCR, one row per CDR3 protein. The table shows 100,000 to 150,000 distinct CDR3 sequences, with roughly 8.2% occurring only once. With 2 bases removed from V and 0 bases from J, the gap between germline ends came to 8 bases. The germline V gene has CDR1 MNHEY and CDR2 SVGEGT. CDR3 length equals 15 residues. This clonotype was detected only a few times. Its specificity is unknown. This receptor was obtained from a man aged 18-30 years who received the YFV17D yellow fever vaccine. The chain employs TRBV6-2 or TRBV6-3 and TRBJ2-1; TRBD2 is a possible D gene (5 bases). The sample here was CD8+ T cells sorted from PBMCs, taken on the day of the yellow fever booster vaccination. Here the CDR3 reads CASSYRESSYNEQFF. The CDR3 DNA reads TGTGCCAGCAGTTACAGGGAGAGCTCCTACAATGAGCAGTTCTTC.